The TCR beta chain under discussion was sequenced for a study of early stage breast cancer tumors (dated by TCRdb to between 2016 and 2019). As for the study more broadly: Of the 15 to 20 invasive breast tumors, about a dozen were found to be estrogen receptor-positive, progesterone receptor-positive and HER2-negative. Eight of the 12 ER+/PR+/HER2- tumors were invasive ductal carcinomas, while the other four were invasive lobular carcinomas. On average, each sample had about 9.7-fold read coverage. A total of around 3 million templates, representing around 1.2 million unique clonotypes, were detected across all samples. General study outcomes and caveats: Because the cohort was small, a breakdown by tumor subtype could not be done. Enriched TCRB sequences shared across patients were mostly commonly generated sequences, unlikely to play an important role in the tumor microenvironment. Tumors showed about 2.3-fold higher T cell density and higher clonality than adjacent normal breast tissue. Chain pairing and functional markers such as CD4, CD8 and FOXP3 were missed by bulk genomic DNA sequencing of unsorted cells. Greater similarity was observed between blood and normal breast repertoires than between blood and tumor repertoires, and tumor was distinguished from normal in about 85% of the 16 patients when each tissue was compared with blood.

Each sample was amplified as two independent genomic DNA replicates: about 0.47 ug for blood and approximately 1.5 ug for tumor or normal breast. TCRB sequencing of genomic DNA was carried out with the ImmunoSeq Intro kit according to the manufacturer's instructions. For absolute quantification, the roughly 30-cycle multiplex PCR included proprietary primers along with spike-in control sequences. Single-end 150-bp reads were used to sequence an 87-bp fragment covering the CDR3 and the flanking V and J genes. Each lane of an Illumina MiSeq running version 3.0 chemistry carried seven multiplexed samples, with two replicates apiece. The study's own analysis went as follows. Raw data were processed with the vendor's proprietary pipeline, and both replicates were merged into a single result per sample. Clonotypes were defined as productive rearrangements sharing the V-gene family, CDR3 amino acid sequence and J-gene segment. Clonality was calculated as 1 minus the normalized Shannon entropy (Pielou evenness) of TCRB abundances. To estimate T cell density, the total number of templates was divided by the input cell count, which was inferred from how much DNA went in. Total repertoire diversity and clonality were estimated with Recon using default parameters. A clonotype counted as tumor-enriched if its abundance in tumor exceeded 0.1% and was at least 32-fold higher than its abundance in normal breast. This immuneACCESS table, as held by TCRdb, lists in-frame sequences with V and J called but not all clones. Of the missing ones, under half trace to an unresolved V gene in checked studies; the others have no known cause. The DNA gave D and trimming, while V, J and clone size come from that table. The sample table holds fewer than 50,000 clones, of which around 70% were seen once. The top ten constitute around 7.2% of the sample.

The study profiled bulk TCR beta-chain repertoires in matched peripheral blood, tumor and adjacent normal breast tissue taken from some 17 patients with early-stage breast cancer. Before surgery, roughly 4.5-11 mL of whole blood was collected into EDTA tubes and then processed within 2 hours. Ficoll-Paque centrifugation in SepMate-50 tubes was used to isolate peripheral blood mononuclear cells. PBMCs were cryopreserved in around 90% FBS with about 10% DMSO in aliquots of roughly 1.8 to 4.5 million cells and stored in liquid nitrogen. The Qiagen AllPrep DNA/RNA Mini kit was used for genomic DNA extraction. Reading the germline V gene (reference sequence) gives CDR1 WNHNN and CDR2 SYGVQD. Here V drops 0 bases and J drops 2 bases, and the junction holds 3 bases not matched to any gene. Inclusive of the bounding cysteine and phenylalanine, the CDR3 is 16 residues long. The only DNA kept is the CDR3, 48 bases in frame from the first base.

To note about this clone: Its antigen is unknown. No base qualities exist here, and no much larger clone lies one base off it.

The clonotype originates from a person aged 45 to 60 with breast cancer. The V and J segments used are TRBV10-1 and TRBJ2-1; TRBD2 agrees with 8 junctional bases. Sample: blood. CDR3 protein: CASSESYSGAYNEQFF. The sequenced DNA is TGCGCCAGCAGTGAGTCGTATAGCGGGGCCTACAATGAGCAGTTCTTC.